The next 23 T cell receptor beta chains were all read from a single sample in a study of T cells in Graves' hyperthyroidism and ophthalmopathy. TCR beta CDR3 sequences were amplified from RNA transcripts. During a first-round RT-PCR of the TCR CDR3, the HTBI primer set was used. TCRdb itself ran the multiplex PCR reads through MiXCR, one entry per CDR3 protein. In the table there are 550,000 to 700,000 distinct CDR3 sequences, 14% to 15% of which are singletons. The sequencing sample was made of blood. The receptors were sampled from a woman in her forties with Graves' ophthalmopathy.

This clonotype was detected ten times or more. V gene TRBV25-1 combines with J gene TRBJ1-5; D is possibly TRBD1 (6 bases). Trimming stripped 6 bases from V and 4 bases from J, with 10 bases between. The CDR3 length is 13 residues. The germline V gene has CDR1 MGHDK and CDR2 SYGVNS. The DNA for the CDR3 is TGTGCCAGCAGGGGACATACTAATCAGCCCCAGCATTTT. This encodes CASRGHTNQPQHF.

In this sample, this clonotype turned up many times. The V and J genes are TRBV5-1 and TRBJ2-7, with TRBD2 as a possible D gene (5 bases). The germline CDR1 and CDR2 sequences are SGHRS and YFSETQ. The CDR3 spans 15 residues. With 6 bases removed from V and 4 bases from J, the gap between germline ends came to 20 bases. CDR3 DNA sequence: TGCGCCAGCACGATTGGACTCGGGGTCTCGTACGAGCAGTACTTC. It specifies CASTIGLGVSYEQYF.

V gene TRBV27 combines with J gene TRBJ1-3, with a weak D call TRBD1 (5 bases). CDR1 and CDR2 from the germline V gene are MNHEY and SMNVEV (reference sequence). The CDR3 is 14 residues long. Trimming took 4 bases from V and 2 from J, leaving 9 bases between them. CDR3 loop: CASSSGLAGNTIYF. CDR3 nucleotide sequence: TGTGCCAGCAGTTCAGGGCTCGCTGGAAACACCATATATTTT.

Ten or more counts support this clonotype. The genes are TRBV20-1 and TRBJ2-5; 8 bases match TRBD1. J lost 5 bases, V lost 1 base, and 6 bases had no gene match. This CDR3 region has 14 residues. Germline values: CDR1 DFQATT, CDR2 SNEGSKA (reference sequence). CDR3 sequence: CSARVPRGQETQYF. CDR3 nucleotide sequence: TGCAGTGCTAGAGTTCCCAGGGGGCAGGAGACCCAGTACTTC.

The chain uses TRBV7-8 and TRBJ1-1, with D possibly matching TRBD1 (5 bases). The V gene lost 4 bases and the J gene lost 3 bases, with 15 bases spanning the gap. The length of the CDR3 is 15 residues. Per germline, CDR1 SGHVS and CDR2 FQNEAQ. The chain's CDR3 is CASSSTSSGDTEAFF. The CDR3 coding sequence is TGTGCCAGCAGCTCAACAAGCTCGGGGGACACTGAAGCTTTCTTT.

This clonotype was detected ten times or more. This chain joins TRBV6-5 and TRBJ2-5; a weak D match, TRBD2 (5 bases). CDR1 is MNHEY and CDR2 is SVGAGI in the germline V gene. The CDR3 is 13 amino acids. V was shortened by 7 bases and J by 3 bases, with 12 bases between the two germline ends. The CDR3 loop is CASTGRGKETQYF. The CDR3 region has the DNA TGTGCCAGCACGGGTCGGGGTAAAGAGACCCAGTACTTC.

This clonotype was picked up a small number of times. V and J are TRBV29-1 and TRBJ2-7; 15 bases map to TRBD2. The CDR3 has 16 amino acids. CDR1 is SQVTM, CDR2 ANQGSEA, per germline. V shed 3 bases, J shed 7 bases, and the junction held 10 bases outside the gene matches. CDR3 sequence: CSVEFGTSGGSGEQYF. The CDR3 bases are TGCAGCGTTGAGTTCGGGACTAGCGGGGGGTCTGGGGAGCAGTACTTC.

The chain combines TRBV28 with TRBJ2-7, with TRBD2 as a possible D gene (5 bases). Trimming removed 2 bases at V and 5 bases at J, with 16 bases between. Germline V gene data show CDR1 as MDHEN and CDR2 as SYDVKM. This CDR3 contains 15 residues. The CDR3 spells CASSLPRDRTDEQYF. In nucleotides, the CDR3 is TGTGCCAGCAGTTTACCCCGGGATCGGACGGACGAGCAGTACTTC.

The V gene is TRBV20-1, the J gene TRBJ1-2; D is ambiguous. The V end lost 6 bases, the J end lost 5 bases, and 13 bases lay between the germline ends. The CDR3 loop spans 12 amino acids. Germline CDR1 DFQATT, CDR2 SNEGSKA (reference sequence). Written as DNA, the CDR3 is TGCAGTGCCCCCGTGAATATTTATGGCTACACCTTC. This sequence encodes CSAPVNIYGYTF.

The chain recombines TRBV20-1 with TRBJ2-5; D is perhaps TRBD1 or TRBD2 (5 bases each). The CDR3 has 12 residues. Germline V gene data show CDR1 as DFQATT and CDR2 as SNEGSKA (reference sequence). V lost 8 bases and J lost 4, with 14 bases in between. Here the CDR3 reads CSLFRGAETQYF. CDR3 nucleotide sequence: TGCAGTCTATTTAGAGGGGCAGAGACCCAGTACTTC.

This clonotype was observed at least ten times. The V gene is TRBV12-3 or TRBV12-4, the J gene TRBJ2-5; D not resolved. The CDR3 spans 13 residues. The V gene lost 8 bases and the J gene lost 9 bases, with 19 bases spanning the gap. The CDR3 DNA sequence: TGTGCCAGCGTGGATACTCCGGGCGCGGCCCAGTACTTC. This encodes CASVDTPGAAQYF.

This clonotype appeared a few times. The J gene is TRBJ2-7, the V gene TRBV15, with 12 bases identical to TRBD1. CDR1 and CDR2 from the germline V gene are LNHNV and YYDKDF (reference sequence). The CDR3 length is 16 residues. The J segment lost 5 bases and the V segment lost 2 bases, leaving 7 bases of the junction unmatched. DNA for the CDR3: TGTGCCACCAGCAGATTCCGGGACAGGGGGCTTAACGAGCAGTACTTC. It yields the protein CATSRFRDRGLNEQYF. The full variable domain, with the rest looked up from reference TRBV15 and TRBJ2-7, is DAMVIQNPRYQVTQFGKPVTLSCSQTLNHNVMYWYQQKSSQAPKLLFHYYDKDFNNEADTPDNFQSRRPNTSFCFLDIRSPGLGDTAMYLCATSRFRDRGLNEQYFGPGTRLTVT.

The J gene is TRBJ2-2, the V gene TRBV24-1; D ambiguous. Trimming left V 7 bases short and J 6 bases short, with 17 bases between. The CDR3 extends over 15 amino acids. From germline, CDR1 is KGHDR and CDR2 SFDVKD. The CDR3 DNA reads as TGTGCCACCAGCCGTCGTATCAGCAGCGCCGGGGAGCTGTTTTTT. As protein: CATSRRISSAGELFF.

This chain links TRBV28 with TRBJ2-3; D not certain. In germline, CDR1 is MDHEN, CDR2 SYDVKM. The V end was cut by 2 bases, the J end by 2 bases, with 5 bases between. This CDR3 has 13 amino acids. DNA for the CDR3: TGTGCCAGCAGTTTAATGGACACAGATACGCAGTATTTT. Amino acids: CASSLMDTDTQYF. Variable domain in full (rest from reference TRBV28 and TRBJ2-3): DVKVTQSSRYLVKRTGEKVFLECVQDMDHENMFWYRQDPGLGLRLIYFSYDVKMKEKGDIPEGYSVSREKKERFSLILESASTNQTSMYLCASSLMDTDTQYFGPGTRLTVL.

This clonotype has ten or more counts. The DNA for the CDR3 is TGCAGTGCTAGTAGTACCACAGCCAAAAACATTCAGTACTTC. The encoded protein is CSASSTTAKNIQYF. The genes are TRBV20-1 and TRBJ2-4; no definite D call. Germline loops: CDR1 DFQATT, CDR2 SNEGSKA (reference sequence). CDR3 length: 14 amino acids. V was trimmed by 3 bases and J by 0 bases, leaving 9 bases between them.

CDR3 sequence (DNA): TGTGCCACCCTTAGGGGGGGTGTCGAGCAGTACTTC. Translating it yields CATLRGGVEQYF. The chain recombines TRBV28 with TRBJ2-7; D is possibly TRBD2 (7 bases). V lost 10 bases and J 6 bases, leaving 16 bases between the germline ends. CDR1 and CDR2 (germline): MDHEN, SYDVKM. CDR3 length: 12 amino acids.

The rearrangement uses TRBV12-3 or TRBV12-4 and TRBJ2-7; tentative D call: TRBD2 (5 bases). This CDR3 comprises 18 residues. V gave up 2 bases and J gave up 4 bases, with 24 bases separating them. The CDR3 loop reads CASSLRVATSQGRYEQYF. The CDR3 region has the DNA TGTGCCAGCAGTTTACGGGTAGCGACAAGCCAAGGCCGTTACGAGCAGTACTTC.

This clonotype was observed at least ten times. This chain connects TRBV6-2 or TRBV6-3 to TRBJ1-1, with no clear D. The CDR3 loop spans 16 amino acids. The germline V gene encodes CDR1 MNHEY and CDR2 SVGEGT. V lost 2 bases and J 6 bases, leaving 19 bases between the germline ends. As DNA, the CDR3 is TGTGCCAGCAGTTACCGGCTAGACAAGCCTTTCGCTGAAGCTTTCTTT. This encodes CASSYRLDKPFAEAFF.

This clonotype was counted many times. The genes are TRBV18 and TRBJ2-5; D remains unclear. The germline V and J ends were trimmed by 8 bases and 5 bases, with 15 bases remaining between them. Looked up from germline, CDR1 is KGHSH and CDR2 is LQKENI. This CDR3 comprises 13 residues. As DNA, the CDR3 is TGTGCCAGCAGCTTAGCAGTCGGGGAGACCCAGTACTTC. Protein: CASSLAVGETQYF.

The V gene is TRBV27, the J gene TRBJ2-7; 7 bases are a match to TRBD1. V lost 5 bases and J lost 4; bases outside the gene matches: 8. CDR1 and CDR2 from the germline V gene are MNHEY and SMNVEV (reference sequence). The CDR3 loop spans 14 amino acids. The CDR3, as DNA: TGTGCCAGCAGTCCAACGACAGGGTTATACGAGCAGTACTTC. Encoded protein: CASSPTTGLYEQYF.

This clonotype was counted ten times or more. The V gene is TRBV9, the J gene TRBJ2-7; 15 bases map to TRBD2. The V gene end was trimmed by 0 bases and the J gene end by 5 bases; junction bases not matched to a gene: 0. The CDR3 has 15 amino acids. CDR1 and CDR2 from the germline V gene are SGDLS and YYNGEE. The CDR3 DNA reads TGTGCCAGCAGCGTAGGGACTAGCGGGAGGGACGAGCAGTACTTC. Translated: CASSVGTSGRDEQYF.

The chain links TRBV6-1 to TRBJ2-7, with 9 bases matching TRBD1. The CDR3 loop spans 15 amino acids. Trimming cost V 6 bases and J 5 bases; bases outside gene matches: 11. Germline V lookup: CDR1 MNHNS, CDR2 SASEGT. The CDR3 DNA follows: TGTGCCAGCAGGGACCCTGGGACAGGGTCCAACGAGCAGTACTTC. Protein sequence: CASRDPGTGSNEQYF.

This clonotype was observed at least ten times. The chain links TRBV6-1 to TRBJ2-7; 9 nucleotides match TRBD1. Trimming cost V 4 bases and J 5 bases; bases outside gene matches: 12. From germline, CDR1 is MNHNS and CDR2 SASEGT. CDR3 length: 16 residues. CDR3 in amino acids: CASSGAPDRGGDEQYF. CDR3 sequence (DNA): TGTGCCAGCAGTGGCGCCCCGGACAGGGGTGGGGACGAGCAGTACTTC.